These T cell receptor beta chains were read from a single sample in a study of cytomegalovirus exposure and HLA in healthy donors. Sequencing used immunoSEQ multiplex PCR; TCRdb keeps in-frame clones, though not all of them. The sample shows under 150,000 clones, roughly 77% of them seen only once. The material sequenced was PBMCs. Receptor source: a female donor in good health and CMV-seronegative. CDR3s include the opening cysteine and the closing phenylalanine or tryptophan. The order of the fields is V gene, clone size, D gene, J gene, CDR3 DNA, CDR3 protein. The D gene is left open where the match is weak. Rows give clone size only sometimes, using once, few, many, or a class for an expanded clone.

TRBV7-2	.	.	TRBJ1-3	TGTGCCAGCAGCTTTGGGGGGGCCGGTGGAAACACCATATATTTT	CASSFGGAGGNTIYF
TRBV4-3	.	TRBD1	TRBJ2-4	TGCGCCAGCAGCCAAGACCCAGGGGGCTTGGAAAACATTCAGTACTTC	CASSQDPGGLENIQYF
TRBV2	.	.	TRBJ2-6	TGTGCCAGCAGTGAATCACAGGGTCTGGGGGCCAACGTCCTGACTTTC	CASSESQGLGANVLTF
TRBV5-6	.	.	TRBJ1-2	TGTGCCAGCAGCTTGGGCAGGGAGGTCTATGGCTACACCTTC	CASSLGREVYGYTF
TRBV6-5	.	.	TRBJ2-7	TGTGCCAGCAGTTACCCCCGGTCAGGGTTATACGAGCAGTACTTC	CASSYPRSGLYEQYF
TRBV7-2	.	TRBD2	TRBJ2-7	TGTGCCAGCAGTTTCGGACTAGCGGGAGGGGCTACCTACGAGCAGTACTTC	CASSFGLAGGATYEQYF
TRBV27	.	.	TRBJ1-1	TGTGCCAGCAGTTCCCTTCGGGGGTCAGTGAACACTGAAGCTTTCTTT	CASSSLRGSVNTEAFF
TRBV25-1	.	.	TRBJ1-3	TGTGCCAGCAGTGGGCCTGGAAACACCATATATTTT	CASSGPGNTIYF
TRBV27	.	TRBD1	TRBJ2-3	TGTGCCAGCAGCCGCGGACAGGGTGCAGATACGCAGTATTTT	CASSRGQGADTQYF
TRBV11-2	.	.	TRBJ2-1	TGTGCCAGCAGCCTCTCCACAGGGCCGAGTGAGCAGTTCTTC	CASSLSTGPSEQFF
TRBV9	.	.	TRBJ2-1	TGTGCCAGCAGTGACACGAACTCCTACAATGAGCAGTTCTTC	CASSDTNSYNEQFF
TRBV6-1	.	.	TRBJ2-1	TGTGCCAGCAGTGAAGCGGTCTCTAGCTTCCCGAACAATGAGCAGTTCTTC	CASSEAVSSFPNNEQFF
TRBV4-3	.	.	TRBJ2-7	TGCGCCAGCAGCGTACAGGTCTCCTACGAGCAGTACTTC	CASSVQVSYEQYF
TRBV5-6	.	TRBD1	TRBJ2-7	TGTGCCAGCAGCGGGGGACAGGGTAACCCCTACGAGCAGTACTTC	CASSGGQGNPYEQYF
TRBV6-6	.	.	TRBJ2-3	TGTGCCAGCAAAACAGGTACAGATACGCAGTATTTT	CASKTGTDTQYF
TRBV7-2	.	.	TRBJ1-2	TGTGCCAGCAGCTTAGGGCATAACTATGGCTACACCTTC	CASSLGHNYGYTF
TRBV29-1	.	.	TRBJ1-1	TGCAGCGTTGCATCTGTACGGCGGGGGAAGAACACTGAAGCTTTCTTT	CSVASVRRGKNTEAFF
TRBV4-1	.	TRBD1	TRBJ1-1	TGCGCCAGCAGAAATCCTCCGGGACAGGGTAACACTGAAGCTTTCTTT	CASRNPPGQGNTEAFF
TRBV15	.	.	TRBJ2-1	TGTGCCACCAGCAGAGATACGGGGGTACACAATGAGCAGTTCTTC	CATSRDTGVHNEQFF
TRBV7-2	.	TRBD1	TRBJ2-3	TGTGCCAGCAGCACTACAGGGGGTACGCAGTATTTT	CASSTTGGTQYF
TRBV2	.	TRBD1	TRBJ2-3	TGTGCCAGCAGTGCATCGACAGGGAGAGGGGATACGCAGTATTTT	CASSASTGRGDTQYF
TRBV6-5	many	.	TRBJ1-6	TGTGCCAGCAGTTCGAACAGAAATTCACCCCTCCACTTT	CASSSNRNSPLHF
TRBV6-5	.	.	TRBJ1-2	TGTGCCAGCAGTCGCACAAACAGGGTTGGCTATGGCTACACCTTC	CASSRTNRVGYGYTF
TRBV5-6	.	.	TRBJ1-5	TGTGCCAGCAGCTTGTCAGGGCAGATCGGAAATAGCAATCAGCCCCAGCATTTT	CASSLSGQIGNSNQPQHF
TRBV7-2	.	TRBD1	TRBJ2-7	TGTGCCAGCAGCTTAGCAGGACAGGGCGAGAGAACCTACGAGCAGTACTTC	CASSLAGQGERTYEQYF
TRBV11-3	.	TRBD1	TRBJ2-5	TGTGCCAGCAGCTTAGCCCCGGACAGGGTGACCCAGTACTTC	CASSLAPDRVTQYF
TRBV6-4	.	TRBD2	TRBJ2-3	TGTGCCAGCAGTGGCGGGGGGGCCACAGATACGCAGTATTTT	CASSGGGATDTQYF
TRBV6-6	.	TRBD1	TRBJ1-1	TGTGCCAGCGGGAGGACAGGGCCTAGCTCGAACACTGAAGCTTTCTTT	CASGRTGPSSNTEAFF
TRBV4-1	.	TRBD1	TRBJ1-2	TGCGCCAGCAGCGGGGACAGGGGGGACTATGGCTACACCTTC	CASSGDRGDYGYTF
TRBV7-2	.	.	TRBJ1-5	TGTGCCAGCAGCCTAAATACCGGACTCCTCCAGCCCCAGCATTTT	CASSLNTGLLQPQHF
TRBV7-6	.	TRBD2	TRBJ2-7	TGTGCCAGCAGCTTAACGGGACTAGCTAATCACGAGCAGTACTTC	CASSLTGLANHEQYF
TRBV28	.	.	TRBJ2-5	TGTGCCAGCAGTAGAGGGACCCAGTACTTC	CASSRGTQYF
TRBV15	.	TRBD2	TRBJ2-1	TGTGCCACCAGCAATCCCGGGGGGAACTCCTACAATGAGCAGTTCTTC	CATSNPGGNSYNEQFF
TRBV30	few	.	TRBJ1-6	TGTGCCTGGACCCCACTGGCAGGACTTAATTCACCCCTCCACTTT	CAWTPLAGLNSPLHF
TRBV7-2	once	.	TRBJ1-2	TGTGCCAGCAGGGACAGTTATGGCTACACCTTC	CASRDSYGYTF
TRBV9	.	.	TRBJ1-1	TGTGCCAGCAGTCGTGGAGGGAGAGGTAGGACTGAAGCTTTCTTT	CASSRGGRGRTEAFF
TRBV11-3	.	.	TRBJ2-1	TGTGCCAGCAGCTTAGTCCATTACAATGAGCAGTTCTTC	CASSLVHYNEQFF
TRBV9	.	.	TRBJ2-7	TGTGCCAGCAGCGTGGGGGGATCCTACGAGCAGTACTTC	CASSVGGSYEQYF
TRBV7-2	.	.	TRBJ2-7	TGTGCCAGCAGCTTAGTTGGTAGCGATAGGCGCGTGTACTTC	CASSLVGSDRRVYF
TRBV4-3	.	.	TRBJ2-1	TGCGCCAGCAGCTACGGGACAACTTTAGACGATGAGCAGCTCTTC	CASSYGTTLDDEQLF
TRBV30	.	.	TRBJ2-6	TGTGCCTGGGGAGGGGGGGCCAACGTCCTGACTTTC	CAWGGGANVLTF
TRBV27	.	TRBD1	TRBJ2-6	TGTGCCAGCAGGAAGTTCCGTGACAGGGCGATCTCTGGGGCCAACGTCCTGACTTTC	CASRKFRDRAISGANVLTF
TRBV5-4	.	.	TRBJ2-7	TGTGCCAGCAGCCTGATAGGGGCCCACGAGCAGTACTTC	CASSLIGAHEQYF
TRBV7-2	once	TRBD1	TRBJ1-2	TGTGCCAGCAGCCCGGGACAGGGCGCCGGAACCTACACCTTC	CASSPGQGAGTYTF
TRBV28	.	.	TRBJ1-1	TGTGCCAGCAGCCCCCCAGGGCTCACTGAAGCTTTCTTT	CASSPPGLTEAFF
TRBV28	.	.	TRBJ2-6	TGTGCCAGCAGCCGAACTATCTCTGGGGCCAACGTCCTGACTTTC	CASSRTISGANVLTF
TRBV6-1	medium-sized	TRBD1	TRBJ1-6	TGTGCCAGCGGCGGACAGGTCAAAAATTCACCCCTCCACTTT	CASGGQVKNSPLHF
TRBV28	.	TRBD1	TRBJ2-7	TGTGCCAGCAATCCGGCCCTTAAGGACAGGCATCAAGAGCAGTACTTC	CASNPALKDRHQEQYF